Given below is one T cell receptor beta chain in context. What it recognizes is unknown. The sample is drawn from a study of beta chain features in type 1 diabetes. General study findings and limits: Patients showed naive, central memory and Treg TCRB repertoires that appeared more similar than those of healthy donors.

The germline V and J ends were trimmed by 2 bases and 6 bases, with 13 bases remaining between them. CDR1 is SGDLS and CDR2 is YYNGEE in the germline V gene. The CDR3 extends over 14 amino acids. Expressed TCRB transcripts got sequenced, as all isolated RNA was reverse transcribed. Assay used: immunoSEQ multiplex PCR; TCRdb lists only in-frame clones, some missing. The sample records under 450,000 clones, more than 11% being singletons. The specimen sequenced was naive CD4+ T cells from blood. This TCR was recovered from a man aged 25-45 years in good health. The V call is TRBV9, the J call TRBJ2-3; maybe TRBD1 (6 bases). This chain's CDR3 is CASSVMGAGDTQYF. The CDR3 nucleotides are TGTGCCAGCAGCGTGATGGGGGCAGGTGATACGCAGTATTTT.